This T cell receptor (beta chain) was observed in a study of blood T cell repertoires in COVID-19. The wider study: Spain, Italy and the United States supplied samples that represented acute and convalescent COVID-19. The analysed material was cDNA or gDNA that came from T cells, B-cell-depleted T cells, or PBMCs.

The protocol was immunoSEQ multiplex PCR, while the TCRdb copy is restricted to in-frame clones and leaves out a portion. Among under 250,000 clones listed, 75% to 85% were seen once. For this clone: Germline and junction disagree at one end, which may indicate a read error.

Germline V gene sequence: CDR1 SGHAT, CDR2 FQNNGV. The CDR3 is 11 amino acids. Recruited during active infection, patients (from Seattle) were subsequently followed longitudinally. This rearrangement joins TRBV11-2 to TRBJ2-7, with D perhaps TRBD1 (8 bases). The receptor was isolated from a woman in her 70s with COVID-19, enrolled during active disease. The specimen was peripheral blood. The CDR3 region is CASSLGGQGGF. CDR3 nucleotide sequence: TGTGCCAGCAGCTTAGGTGGACAGGGAGGGTTC.